This record covers a single T cell receptor (beta chain). Its specificity is unknown. The CDR3 spans 12 residues. Trimming took 2 bases from V and 3 from J, leaving 7 bases between them. Germline CDR1 GTSNPN, CDR2 SVGIG (reference sequence). This entry belongs to a study of metastatic and nonmetastatic thyroid tumors. Study at large: Across blood and tumor or nodule tissue, repertoires from malignant and benign thyroid patients were compared with one another.

Thyroid surgery was preceded by no treatment in any patient. In the original analysis: A classifier for distant metastasis in papillary thyroid cancer was constructed using CDR3 differences observed across clinicopathological groups. TCRdb re-clonotyped the PCR reads via MiXCR. For this entry, the V and J calls and clone size follow TCRdb and not the study's own pipeline. The sample lists about 14,000 clones; more than 25% were seen once. The study, taken as a whole, reports: Malignant thyroid tumors reportedly exceeded benign nodules significantly in TCR beta diversity, with the difference appearing in blood and tumor.

The rearrangement uses TRBV30 and TRBJ1-1; D is undetermined. The sequence was obtained from a female donor with papillary thyroid cancer or a benign thyroid nodule (not recorded which). Some clones in this sample may be carry-over from other donors' samples. Sequenced input: tumor tissue. The CDR3: CAWSTEDTEAFF. CDR3 bases: TGTGCCTGGAGTACAGAAGACACTGAAGCTTTCTTT.